This is a list of T cell receptor beta chains from one sample in a study of blood T cells in healthy people across ages. TCRdb analysed the 5' RACE reads with MiXCR anew, one entry per CDR3 protein. This repertoire shows about 1.4 million distinct CDR3 sequences, roughly 59% found once; its top ten account for 6.5% to 8.5%. Specimen: blood. The receptors derive from a man between 18 and 29 years old in good health. CDR3s include the opening cysteine and the closing phenylalanine or tryptophan. The order of the fields is V gene, D gene, J gene, clone size, CDR3 DNA, CDR3 protein. The D gene is left open where the match is weak. Clone size is shown for a subset of rows, as once, few, many or a class of expanded clone.

v_call: TRBV29-1
d_call: .
j_call: TRBJ2-2
clone_size: .
cdr3_nt: TGCATCAAAAGGCGCGGACCGAACACCGGGGAGCTGTTTTTT
cdr3_aa: CIKRRGPNTGELFF

v_call: TRBV3-1
d_call: .
j_call: TRBJ2-5
clone_size: few
cdr3_nt: TGTGCCAGCAGCCTTAGACAGACCCAAGAGACCCAGTACTTC
cdr3_aa: CASSLRQTQETQYF

v_call: TRBV12-3/TRBV12-4
d_call: .
j_call: TRBJ2-1
clone_size: few
cdr3_nt: TGTGCCAGCAGTTTGGGGGGATTACTGCGCAATGAGCAGTTCTTC
cdr3_aa: CASSLGGLLRNEQFF

v_call: TRBV20-1
d_call: .
j_call: TRBJ1-6
clone_size: .
cdr3_nt: TGCAGTGCTAGGACCCCAGGGAGCTCCTATAATTCACCCCTCCACTTT
cdr3_aa: CSARTPGSSYNSPLHF

v_call: TRBV4-1
d_call: .
j_call: TRBJ2-1
clone_size: .
cdr3_nt: TGCGCCAGCAGCCAACAAACCAGAATACAGGGATACAATGAGCAGTTCTTC
cdr3_aa: CASSQQTRIQGYNEQFF

v_call: TRBV20-1
d_call: TRBD2
j_call: TRBJ2-5
clone_size: few
cdr3_nt: TGCAGTGCTGCTAGCGGGCTCCCACAGACCCAGTACTTC
cdr3_aa: CSAASGLPQTQYF

v_call: TRBV6-1
d_call: .
j_call: TRBJ2-1
clone_size: .
cdr3_nt: TGTGCCAGCAGGGGGGGGGCCGACGCCGACAATGAGCAGTTCTTC
cdr3_aa: CASRGGADADNEQFF

v_call: TRBV6-5
d_call: TRBD1
j_call: TRBJ2-7
clone_size: few
cdr3_nt: TGTGCCAGCAGTTACGCGCAGGGGGCCTACGAGCAGTACTTC
cdr3_aa: CASSYAQGAYEQYF

v_call: TRBV6-4
d_call: .
j_call: TRBJ2-1
clone_size: .
cdr3_nt: TGTGCCAGCAGTGAAAACGGGTATGAGCAGTTCTTC
cdr3_aa: CASSENGYEQFF

v_call: TRBV13
d_call: .
j_call: TRBJ2-7
clone_size: .
cdr3_nt: TGTGCCAGCAGCTTAGGTGGGGACTTAAACTACGAGCAGTACTTC
cdr3_aa: CASSLGGDLNYEQYF

v_call: TRBV6-5
d_call: TRBD2
j_call: TRBJ2-3
clone_size: .
cdr3_nt: TGTGCCAGCAGCCCTCGGCTAGCGGGGGCGGATACGCAGTATTTT
cdr3_aa: CASSPRLAGADTQYF

v_call: TRBV25-1
d_call: .
j_call: TRBJ1-2
clone_size: few
cdr3_nt: TGTGCCAGCAGTGAATATTCCCTGGGCTACACCTTC
cdr3_aa: CASSEYSLGYTF

v_call: TRBV5-1
d_call: .
j_call: TRBJ2-1
clone_size: once
cdr3_nt: TGCGCCAGCACATGGGACTACAATGAGCAGTTCTTC
cdr3_aa: CASTWDYNEQFF

v_call: TRBV6-1
d_call: .
j_call: TRBJ2-5
clone_size: .
cdr3_nt: TGTGCCAGCAGTGAAGGGACTCCCCTTGGTGAGCAGTACTTC
cdr3_aa: CASSEGTPLGEQYF